This T cell receptor (beta chain) stems from a study of CD8 T cells in ankylosing spondylitis. General study points: Past studies reported some motif variants in reactive arthritis synovial fluid and blood. Typical of ankylosing spondylitis blood, it appeared, was a TCR beta motif of eight highly homologous variants.

Of note for this clonotype: Its matching antigen is unknown.

Construction of TCR beta libraries was performed using quantitative 5'-RACE with molecular barcodes. TCRdb re-called the 5' RACE reads with MiXCR, one entry per CDR3 protein. The sample includes under 450,000 distinct CDR3 sequences, about 20% of them seen just once. With V trimmed by 3 bases and J by 5 bases, 4 bases remained unmatched. This CDR3 is 14 amino acids long. Germline V gene lookup returns CDR1 SEHNR and CDR2 FQNEAQ (reference sequence). This clonotype originated in a male donor with ankylosing spondylitis or in good health (not recorded which). The V and J genes are TRBV7-9 and TRBJ2-1; 7 bases map to TRBD2. Input material: blood, either unsorted or a sorted T cell fraction (not recorded which). CDR3 DNA sequence: TGTGCCAGCAGCTTGGGGGGGTGGCACAATGAGCAGTTCTTC. This gives the protein CASSLGGWHNEQFF. Variable domain in full (rest from reference TRBV7-9 and TRBJ2-1): DTGVSQNPRHKITKRGQNVTFRCDPISEHNRLYWYRQTLGQGPEFLTYFQNEAQLEKSRLLSDRFSAERPKGSFSTLEIQRTEQGDSAMYLCASSLGGWHNEQFFGPGTRLTVL.